A selection of T cell receptor beta chains follows, all from one sample in a study of blood T cell repertoires in COVID-19. Profiled with immunoSEQ multiplex PCR; TCRdb holds only in-frame clones, not every one. The table shows a few hundred thousand clones, with around 83% occurring only once. Sequenced input: peripheral blood. The receptor source for this set is a woman in her forties who had recovered from COVID-19. Both conserved end residues are part of each CDR3. D genes are given only for firm matches. Expanded clones get a size class; other rows say once, few or many, or leave the size out.

size | J | D | V | CDR3 | DNA
NA | TRBJ2-6 | NA | TRBV3-1/TRBV3-2 | CASSQVRESVLTF | TGTGCCAGCAGCCAAGTTCGGGAGAGCGTCCTGACTTTC
NA | TRBJ1-5 | NA | TRBV30 | CAWSISRTASNQPQHF | TGTGCCTGGAGTATCTCGCGGACAGCTAGCAATCAGCCCCAGCATTTT
NA | TRBJ2-1 | TRBD1 | TRBV29-1 | CSVARTGGNEQFF | TGCAGCGTTGCGAGGACAGGGGGCAATGAGCAGTTCTTC
NA | TRBJ2-5 | TRBD2 | TRBV29-1 | CSVGTSGGKQETQYF | TGCAGCGTCGGGACTAGCGGGGGGAAACAAGAGACCCAGTACTTC
NA | TRBJ1-5 | TRBD1 | TRBV9 | CASSVGTGAGNQPQHF | TGTGCCAGCAGCGTAGGAACAGGGGCCGGCAATCAGCCCCAGCATTTT
NA | TRBJ2-3 | NA | TRBV7-2 | CASSPSARSTDTQYF | TGTGCCAGCAGCCCTTCTGCGCGGAGCACAGATACGCAGTATTTT
NA | TRBJ2-3 | TRBD2 | TRBV4-3 | CASSQILAGGTDTQYF | TGCGCCAGCAGCCAAATACTAGCGGGGGGCACAGATACGCAGTATTTT
NA | TRBJ2-3 | TRBD2 | TRBV13 | CASSLKAGGLSDTQYF | TGTGCCAGCAGCTTAAAAGCGGGGGGGCTGTCGGATACGCAGTATTTT
NA | TRBJ2-3 | NA | TRBV3-1/TRBV3-2 | CASSRQPGTDTQYF | TGTGCCAGCAGTCGACAGCCAGGCACAGATACGCAGTATTTT
NA | TRBJ2-7 | NA | TRBV10-3 | CATTGFGGEQYF | TGTGCCACAACAGGGTTTGGGGGCGAGCAGTACTTC
NA | TRBJ1-4 | NA | TRBV3-1/TRBV3-2 | CASSQDRPDTNEKLFF | TGTGCCAGCAGCCAAGACAGACCGGACACGAATGAAAAACTGTTTTTT
NA | TRBJ1-1 | TRBD1 | TRBV6-5 | CASSAGQGASEAFF | TGTGCCAGCAGCGCTGGACAGGGGGCGTCTGAAGCTTTCTTT
once | TRBJ2-3 | TRBD2 | TRBV6-2/TRBV6-3 | CASSLSGGAADTQYF | TGTGCCAGCAGTCTTAGCGGGGGGGCTGCAGATACGCAGTATTTT
NA | TRBJ2-2 | TRBD1 | TRBV3-1/TRBV3-2 | CASSQESGGPTGELFF | TGTGCCAGCAGCCAGGAATCAGGGGGCCCCACCGGGGAGCTGTTTTTT
NA | TRBJ2-2 | NA | TRBV5-1 | CASSMDSSNTGELFF | TGCGCCAGCAGCATGGACAGCTCCAACACCGGGGAGCTGTTTTTT
NA | TRBJ2-2 | TRBD1 | TRBV24-1 | CATSDSGQGWAGELFF | TGTGCCACCAGTGACTCGGGACAGGGTTGGGCCGGGGAGCTGTTTTTT
NA | TRBJ1-4 | NA | TRBV21-1 | CASLLQGAGGDEKLFF | TGTGCCAGCCTACTTCAGGGGGCAGGGGGGGACGAAAAACTGTTTTTT
NA | TRBJ1-1 | NA | TRBV12-3/TRBV12-4 | CASSLGSGGKAFF | TGTGCCAGCAGTTTAGGTTCAGGTGGAAAAGCTTTCTTT
NA | TRBJ2-2 | NA | TRBV5-5 | CASSFSGVITGELFF | TGTGCCAGCAGCTTTTCAGGGGTTATAACCGGGGAGCTGTTTTTT
NA | TRBJ2-7 | TRBD1 | TRBV3-1/TRBV3-2 | CASRRQGVTYEQYF | TGTGCCAGCAGAAGACAGGGGGTTACCTACGAGCAGTACTTC
NA | TRBJ1-1 | TRBD1 | TRBV5-1 | CASSLETGGRTEAFF | TGCGCCAGCAGCTTGGAAACAGGGGGTAGGACTGAAGCTTTCTTT
few | TRBJ2-7 | TRBD1 | TRBV29-1 | CSVNRDRGFEQYF | TGCAGCGTAAACCGGGACAGGGGTTTCGAGCAGTACTTC
NA | TRBJ2-1 | TRBD1 | TRBV15 | CATSRGRQGYEQFF | TGTGCCACCAGCAGAGGACGACAGGGGTATGAGCAGTTCTTC
NA | TRBJ1-6 | NA | TRBV5-1 | CASSLLTGPNSPLHF | TGCGCCAGCAGCTTGCTGACAGGCCCAAATTCACCCCTCCACTTT
NA | TRBJ2-2 | TRBD1 | TRBV9 | CASSVAGGNTGELFF | TGTGCCAGCAGCGTAGCAGGGGGCAACACCGGGGAGCTGTTTTTT
NA | TRBJ1-2 | NA | TRBV7-3 | CASSPGQRNYGYTF | TGTGCCAGCAGCCCCGGTCAGCGAAACTATGGCTACACCTTC